This paragraph reports one TCR beta chain. The data belong to a study of blood T cell repertoires in COVID-19. The repertoire was sequenced with immunoSEQ multiplex PCR; TCRdb's copy has only in-frame clones and lacks some. The sample contains over 100,000 clones, around 92% of which appear only once. The V gene lost 3 bases and the J gene lost 1 base, with 13 bases spanning the gap. In germline, CDR1 is SGHAT, CDR2 FQNNGV. This CDR3 spans 16 amino acids. The V and J genes are TRBV11-2 and TRBJ1-3, with a tentative D call TRBD1 (5 bases). Sequenced sample: peripheral blood. The source is a man between 18 and 29 years old with acute or convalescent COVID-19. CDR3 DNA sequence: TGTGCCAGCAGCTTCAACAGGCTCAGTTCTGGAAACACCATATATTTT. The encoded protein is CASSFNRLSSGNTIYF.